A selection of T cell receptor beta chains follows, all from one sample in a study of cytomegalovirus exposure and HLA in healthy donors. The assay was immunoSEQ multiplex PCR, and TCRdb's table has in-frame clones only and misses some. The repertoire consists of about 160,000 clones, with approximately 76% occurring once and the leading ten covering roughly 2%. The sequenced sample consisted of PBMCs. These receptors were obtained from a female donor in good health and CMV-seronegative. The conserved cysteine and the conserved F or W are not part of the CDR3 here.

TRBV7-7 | ASSLTENTEAF
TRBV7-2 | ASREQGPLNTEAF
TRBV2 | ASRRGQENEQY
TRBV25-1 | ASGTSGGGNEQF
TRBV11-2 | ASSSTVHTEAF
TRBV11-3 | ASSGGTDMQY
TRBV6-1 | ASSPNPGGGELF
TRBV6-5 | ASTPPSGSHTQY
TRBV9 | ASSPGTRSYEQY
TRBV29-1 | SAHPDTQKVTDTQY
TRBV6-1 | ASSEGDYGYT
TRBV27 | ASRTGTVLTDTQY
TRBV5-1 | ASSANPTGAIF
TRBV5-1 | ASSFTSGGSTDTQY
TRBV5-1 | ASSPYFGQGIQETQY
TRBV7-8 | ASSPQAEYGYT
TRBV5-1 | ASSYAGTEETQY
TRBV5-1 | ASSLAQVSGNTIY
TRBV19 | ASRSRDSYEQY
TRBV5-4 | ASSSPGQGVTGDSPLH
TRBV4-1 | ASSQDNGDQPQH
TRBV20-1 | SASRGEKLF
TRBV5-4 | ASSLVGGAYEQY
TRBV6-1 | ASSERVSGGADYGYT
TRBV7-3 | ASSLDRGDRGYT
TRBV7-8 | ASSLSGFRRTSDSYEQY
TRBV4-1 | ASSQDPAGSSYEQY
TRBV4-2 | ASSQDEAGGNTIY
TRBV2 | ASSAGTGLNTEAF
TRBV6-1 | ASSEIRGGAMGNTIY
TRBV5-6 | ASSLVRGAEAF
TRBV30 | ASLVGGASPNTGELF
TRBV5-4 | ASSSTSGGIGREQY
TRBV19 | ASISPGSRISGYGYT
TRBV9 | ASSLASGYNEQF
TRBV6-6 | ASSLQGAGYGYT
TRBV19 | ASSIARVNTEAF
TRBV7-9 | AGSPRRTGNTEAF
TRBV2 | ASRGGASGELF
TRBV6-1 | ASRQASSGNTIY
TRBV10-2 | ASRVAGGPGDTQY
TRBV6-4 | ASSDEASGTDTQY
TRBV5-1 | ASSRTGAYEQY
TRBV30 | AWSGTANTEAF
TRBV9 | ASSVVGGHQETQY
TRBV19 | ASQREGADNEQF
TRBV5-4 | ASSLSPPNYGYT